Below, 14 T cell receptor beta chains from the same sample are listed, as sequenced in a study of human T cells and chemical hapten exposure. TCRdb processed the 5' RACE reads anew with MiXCR; each CDR3 protein has one entry. Among tens of thousands of distinct CDR3 sequences listed, approximately 8% were seen once. Unfractionated whole blood yielded the extracted total RNA. The receptors come from a male donor in good health.

This clonotype was seen at least ten times. The chain combines TRBV10-2 with TRBJ2-5, with D unresolved. Looked up from germline, CDR1 is WSHSY and CDR2 is SAAADI. Trimming pared 4 bases from V and 4 bases from J, leaving 10 bases between. The CDR3 runs to 13 residues. CDR3 region: CASSVQLSETQYF. DNA of the CDR3: TGCGCCAGCAGTGTCCAACTGTCAGAGACCCAGTACTTC.

The chain employs TRBV19 and TRBJ2-7; the D gene is possibly TRBD1 (5 bases). Germline loops: CDR1 LNHDA, CDR2 SQIVND (reference sequence). This CDR3 spans 12 amino acids. With 8 bases removed from V and 3 bases from J, the gap between germline ends came to 11 bases. CDR3 residues: CASGDSLYEQYF. The DNA of the CDR3 is TGTGCCAGTGGCGACAGCCTCTACGAGCAGTACTTC.

This chain uses TRBV6-1 with TRBJ2-7; D perhaps matches TRBD1 (6 bases). Trimming stripped 8 bases from V and 4 bases from J, with 15 bases between. Per germline, CDR1 MNHNS and CDR2 SASEGT. The CDR3 covers 13 residues. The CDR3 DNA sequence: TGTGCCAGCGAAGAGGGGGACATTTACGAGCAGTACTTC. Translation gives CASEEGDIYEQYF.

The chain links TRBV7-9 to TRBJ1-5, with 10 positions matching TRBD1. The V and J ends lost 6 bases and 4 bases, in that order; junction bases with no gene match: 6. The CDR3 is 15 residues long. Germline V gene lookup returns CDR1 SEHNR and CDR2 FQNEAQ (reference sequence). The CDR3 loop reads CASSMGQGLNQPQHF. Here the CDR3 DNA reads TGTGCCAGCAGTATGGGACAGGGGCTAAATCAGCCCCAGCATTTT.

The chain recombines TRBV5-4 with TRBJ1-1; D remains ambiguous. Trimming took 5 bases from V and 1 from J, leaving 9 bases between them. The length of the CDR3 is 13 residues. Per germline, CDR1 SGHNT and CDR2 YYREEE (reference sequence). CDR3 in DNA: TGTGCCAGCAGACCCGACAAGAACACTGAAGCTTTCTTT. This sequence encodes CASRPDKNTEAFF.

This clonotype was counted many times. CDR3 nucleotide sequence: TGCAGTGCTAGGCCAGACAGCACAGATACGCAGTATTTT. This sequence encodes CSARPDSTDTQYF. The chain is built from TRBV20-1 and TRBJ2-3; unclear D gene. The CDR3 is 13 amino acids. Germline V lookup: CDR1 DFQATT, CDR2 SNEGSKA (reference sequence). V was trimmed by 3 bases and J by 0 bases, leaving 7 bases between them.

V is TRBV20-1 and J is TRBJ2-6; 9 bases align to TRBD1. The CDR3 is 17 amino acids. Trimming cost V 3 bases and J 4 bases; bases outside gene matches: 10. The germline V gene encodes CDR1 DFQATT and CDR2 SNEGSKA (reference sequence). The CDR3 loop reads CSASISGQGSGANVLTF. CDR3 in DNA: TGCAGTGCTAGTATTTCGGGACAGGGATCCGGGGCCAACGTCCTGACTTTC.

This clonotype was counted at least ten times. The genes are TRBV7-2 and TRBJ2-1, with a weak D call TRBD2 (5 bases). Trimming took 2 bases from V and 5 from J, leaving 16 bases between them. CDR1 SGHTA and CDR2 FQGNSA come from the germline V gene. The CDR3 totals 16 residues. The DNA of the CDR3 is TGTGCCAGCAGCTTAAGGTTCGACCTAGCACACAATGAGCAGTTCTTC. Its translation: CASSLRFDLAHNEQFF.

This clonotype was counted ten times or more. The J gene is TRBJ1-1, the V gene TRBV12-3 or TRBV12-4; D gene unclear. This CDR3 comprises 12 residues. The V gene lost 5 bases and the J gene lost 6 bases, with 10 bases spanning the gap. The CDR3 protein is CASSPGSPEAFF. The DNA for the CDR3 is TGTGCCAGCAGTCCCGGGAGTCCTGAAGCTTTCTTT.

In its sample, this clonotype was seen many times. The chain combines TRBV6-2 or TRBV6-3 with TRBJ2-6; D ambiguous. Germline CDR1 is MNHEY and CDR2 is SVGEGT. The CDR3 is made up of 15 amino acids. V was clipped by 5 bases and J by 0 bases, with 8 bases between them. Written as DNA, the CDR3 is TGTGCCAGCAGTCTCTCAGTCTCTGGGGCCAACGTCCTGACTTTC. As protein: CASSLSVSGANVLTF.

The chain recombines TRBV3-1 with TRBJ2-3; the D gene is possibly TRBD1 (5 bases). The CDR3 spans 16 residues. Trimming cost V 4 bases and J 2 bases, with 16 bases left between them. Germline V gene sequence: CDR1 LGHDT, CDR2 YNNKEL (reference sequence). CDR3 in DNA: TGTGCCAGCAGCCGATGGGGCGACAGTGTCACAGATACGCAGTATTTT. This codes for CASSRWGDSVTDTQYF.

This chain joins TRBV19 and TRBJ1-1; tentative D call: TRBD1 (6 bases). This CDR3 spans 16 amino acids. With 1 base removed from V and 4 bases from J, the gap between germline ends came to 16 bases. Germline assignment: CDR1 LNHDA and CDR2 SQIVND (reference sequence). CDR3 coding DNA: TGTGCCAGTAGTATAGCCGGTAGGGGGAGGAGCACTGAAGCTTTCTTT. Its protein is CASSIAGRGRSTEAFF.

This clonotype was picked up many times. The genes are TRBV7-9 and TRBJ2-7; D may be TRBD2 (6 bases). Germline CDR1 SEHNR, CDR2 FQNEAQ (reference sequence). V gave up 5 bases and J gave up 2 bases, with 13 bases separating them. The CDR3 has 14 residues. CDR3 nucleotides: TGTGCCAGCAGCCCCCCGGGCGGGACCTACGAGCAGTACTTC. As protein: CASSPPGGTYEQYF.

This clonotype was counted a few times. V and J are TRBV14 and TRBJ1-4, with 8 bases that match TRBD1. The CDR3 length is 14 residues. Per germline, CDR1 SGHDN and CDR2 FVKESK. The trim removed 1 base at V and 12 bases at J, leaving 7 bases unmatched. The CDR3 nucleotides are TGTGCCAGCAGCCAAGCCGCCGGACAGGGTGAACTGTTTTTT. Protein sequence: CASSQAAGQGELFF.